Below, one T cell receptor (beta chain) is given with its context. V dropped 10 bases and J dropped 4 bases, with 11 bases sitting between them. From germline, CDR1 is SNHLY and CDR2 FYNNEI. The CDR3 covers 12 residues. Libraries were prepared by immunoSEQ multiplex PCR; TCRdb keeps only in-frame clonotypes and omits some of them. This table holds 150,000 to 200,000 clones, approximately 86% found once. This sample stems from a study of blood T cell repertoires in COVID-19. This clonotype was sampled from a man in his sixties with acute or convalescent COVID-19. Sequenced: peripheral blood. The V and J genes are TRBV2 and TRBJ1-5, with D possibly matching TRBD1 (5 bases). The CDR3 loop reads CATSGANQPQHF. The DNA for the CDR3 is TGTGCCACCTCTGGGGCGAATCAGCCCCAGCATTTT.